What follows are 28 T cell receptor beta chains derived from one specimen sequenced in a study of graft-versus-host responses after intestinal transplantation. Repertoires were generated with immunoSEQ multiplex PCR, while TCRdb's copy carries only in-frame clones and drops some. The sample holds 13,000 or so clones; over 70% are singletons and the top ten take roughly 7%. The authors processed graft tissue to release intraepithelial and lamina propria lymphocytes. Material: ileum tissue, obtained 16 days after intestinal transplant. These receptors originate from a human patient who received an intestinal transplant, so some T cells may come from the graft donor.

The chain links TRBV28 to TRBJ2-2; 8 bases fit TRBD2. With V trimmed by 3 bases and J by 6 bases, 3 bases remained unmatched. The CDR3 spans 14 residues. Germline V gives CDR1 MDHEN, CDR2 SYDVKM. CDR3 residues: CASSFWREAGELFF. The CDR3 coding sequence is TGTGCCAGCAGTTTCTGGCGGGAGGCCGGGGAGCTGTTTTTT.

The rearrangement links TRBV27 to TRBJ2-7; D possibly corresponds to TRBD2 (5 bases). Trimming stripped 5 bases from V and 4 bases from J, with 21 bases between. The CDR3 sequence is 16 residues long. Germline values: CDR1 MNHEY, CDR2 SMNVEV (reference sequence). CDR3 nucleotides: TGTGCCAGCAGTATATGCCTAGGACTCGTTAGTTACGAGCAGTACTTC. Its protein is CASSICLGLVSYEQYF.

The chain employs TRBV7-9 and TRBJ2-1, with D uncertain. V lost 4 bases, J lost 5 bases, and 3 bases lay in between. The CDR3 is 11 residues long. Germline CDR1 is SEHNR and CDR2 is FQNEAQ (reference sequence). CDR3 amino acids: CASSYNNEQFF. In DNA form, the CDR3 reads TGTGCCAGCAGCTATAACAATGAGCAGTTCTTC.

The chain links TRBV7-8 to TRBJ2-7; TRBD1 matches at 9 bases. The CDR3 totals 14 residues. The ends lost 4 bases at V and 3 bases at J; junction bases unmatched: 4. The V gene's germline CDR1 is SGHVS and CDR2 FQNEAQ. Written as DNA, the CDR3 is TGTGCCAGCAGCTACCGGGACAGGGTCTACGAGCAGTACTTC. Translation gives CASSYRDRVYEQYF.

This chain connects TRBV7-6 to TRBJ2-7, with 9 bases lining up with TRBD1. The germline V gene encodes CDR1 SGHVS and CDR2 FNYEAQ. Losses at the gene ends were 5 bases for V and 5 bases for J; bases not matched to a gene: 19. CDR3 size: 18 residues. CDR3 coding DNA: TGTGCCAGCAGCAGGGGGGACAGGGTGATTTATCCCTTGGACGAGCAGTACTTC. Encoded protein: CASSRGDRVIYPLDEQYF.

The chain recombines TRBV18 with TRBJ1-5; D is undetermined. The CDR3 runs 15 residues. Germline CDR1 KGHSH, CDR2 LQKENI. Deletions cut 2 bases from V and 6 bases from J, with 14 bases between. CDR3 DNA: TGTGCCAGCTCACCATTGCGGGTTCTGCCTCAGCCCCAGCATTTT. Translated: CASSPLRVLPQPQHF. Looking up the rest from reference TRBV18 and TRBJ1-5 gives the full variable domain: NAGVMQNPRHLVRRRGQEARLRCSPMKGHSHVYWYRQLPEEGLKFMVYLQKENIIDESGMPKERFSAEFPKEGPSILRIQQVVRGDSAAYFCASSPLRVLPQPQHFGDGTRLSIL.

The chain recombines TRBV9 with TRBJ1-6; tentatively, D is TRBD1 (5 bases). The length of the CDR3 is 19 residues. V was cut by 4 bases and J by 7 bases, with 27 bases left in between. Per germline, CDR1 SGDLS and CDR2 YYNGEE. The CDR3 nucleotides read TGTGCCAGCAGCCCCGCCCCAGGGAGGATGGGGGGATGGAATTCACCCCTCCACTTT. As protein: CASSPAPGRMGGWNSPLHF. Full variable domain (missing parts from reference TRBV9 and TRBJ1-6): DSGVTQTPKHLITATGQRVTLRCSPRSGDLSVYWYQQSLDQGLQFLIQYYNGEERAKGNILERFSAQQFPDLHSELNLSSLELGDSALYFCASSPAPGRMGGWNSPLHFGNGTRLTVT.

The chain uses TRBV7-8 and TRBJ2-7; D call uncertain. The CDR3 totals 16 residues. V was clipped by 0 bases and J by 0 bases, with 12 bases between them. Germline CDR1 and CDR2: SGHVS and FQNEAQ. CDR3 nucleotide sequence: TGTGCCAGCAGCTTAGCCCGGGTAAGGAGCTCCTACGAGCAGTACTTC. Residues: CASSLARVRSSYEQYF. Filled out from reference TRBV7-8 and TRBJ2-7, the complete variable domain reads GAGVSQSPRYKVAKRGQDVALRCDPISGHVSLFWYQQALGQGPEFLTYFQNEAQLDKSGLPSDRFFAERPEGSVSTLKIQRTQQEDSAVYLCASSLARVRSSYEQYFGPGTRLTVT.

In its sample, this clone was seen a few times. V is TRBV7-2 and J is TRBJ2-1; 9 bases map to TRBD2. The CDR3 totals 16 residues. The V and J ends lost 6 bases and 3 bases, in that order; junction bases with no gene match: 9. CDR1 is SGHTA, CDR2 FQGNSA, per germline. The DNA for the CDR3 is TGTGCCAGCAGACTCGTAGCGGGAGTAAACTACAATGAGCAGTTCTTC. It specifies CASRLVAGVNYNEQFF.

The rearrangement joins TRBV29-1 to TRBJ1-1; 7 bases match TRBD1. CDR3 length equals 15 residues. In germline, CDR1 is SQVTM, CDR2 ANQGSEA. V lost 6 bases, J lost 1 base, and 11 bases stayed unmatched. The CDR3 DNA is TGCAGCGTGCGGACAGGCGGGGTTAGGAACACTGAAGCTTTCTTT. Its protein product is CSVRTGGVRNTEAFF.

The sample holds a few counts of this clone. This chain joins TRBV5-4 and TRBJ2-7; tentative D call: TRBD2 (7 bases). From germline, CDR1 is SGHNT and CDR2 YYREEE (reference sequence). CDR3 size: 15 residues. The ends were cut back, 4 bases at V and 2 bases at J, with 16 bases in the middle. This chain's CDR3 is CASSPTAGAPYEQYF. Written as DNA, the CDR3 is TGTGCCAGCAGCCCAACTGCGGGGGCGCCCTACGAGCAGTACTTC.

The gene calls are TRBV7-3 and TRBJ2-1; 10 bases map to TRBD1. The V segment lost 5 bases and the J segment 8 bases; nucleotides outside the gene matches: 12. Germline V gene data show CDR1 as SGHTA and CDR2 as FQGTGA. The CDR3 totals 16 residues. The CDR3 DNA reads TGTGCCAGCAGCCTACCCCGTGGACAGGGGGTACATGAGCAGTTCTTC. Its protein is CASSLPRGQGVHEQFF.

The chain employs TRBV28 and TRBJ2-5; 13 bases are shared with TRBD2. This CDR3 comprises 16 residues. The germline gives CDR1 MDHEN, CDR2 SYDVKM. V shed 3 bases and J 5 bases; nucleotides not matched to a gene: 6. The CDR3 loop reads CASSFGLAGEYETQYF. The CDR3 DNA is TGTGCCAGCAGTTTCGGACTAGCGGGAGAATATGAGACCCAGTACTTC.

The chain is built from TRBV29-1 and TRBJ2-3, with D tentatively TRBD1 (6 bases). The V end was cut by 6 bases, the J end by 2 bases, with 9 bases between. Germline CDR1 and CDR2: SQVTM and ANQGSEA. The CDR3 is made up of 12 amino acids. The CDR3 DNA follows: TGCAGCGTCGACAGGTTCACAGATACGCAGTATTTT. The encoded protein is CSVDRFTDTQYF.

The chain employs TRBV27 and TRBJ1-1, with unresolved D. The germline V gene has CDR1 MNHEY and CDR2 SMNVEV (reference sequence). This CDR3 spans 14 amino acids. V shed 3 bases and J shed 4 bases, with 12 bases lying between them. In nucleotides, the CDR3 is TGTGCCAGCAGTTTTCTCCGGGGAGCCACTGAAGCTTTCTTT. Residues: CASSFLRGATEAFF.

J is TRBJ2-5 and V is TRBV6-4; D unclear. Trimming took off 4 bases at V and 3 bases at J, with 9 bases between the two ends. CDR1 is MRHNA, CDR2 SNTAGT, per germline. There are 13 residues in the CDR3. In DNA, the CDR3 is TGTGCCAGCAGTGTCTTAAGCGAAGAGACCCAGTACTTC. Translating it yields CASSVLSEETQYF.

The chain uses TRBV21-1 and TRBJ1-1; TRBD1 reflects the table's D call only, with no check against the DNA. TRBV21-1 counts as a pseudogene. The CDR3 loop spans 17 amino acids. CDR3 DNA sequence: TGTGCCAGCAGCACTCTTGCCTGGGGACAACCGAACACTGAAGCTTTCTTT. It encodes CASSTLAWGQPNTEAFF.

This clone was picked up a small number of times. J is TRBJ2-7 and V is TRBV30; possible D gene TRBD2, 5 bases. The CDR3 loop spans 14 amino acids. V was trimmed by 3 bases and J by 4 bases, leaving 16 bases between them. In germline, CDR1 is GTSNPN, CDR2 SVGIG (reference sequence). CDR3 residues: CAWRPRGNWYEQYF. The CDR3 nucleotides are TGTGCCTGGAGGCCCCGGGGTAACTGGTACGAGCAGTACTTC. Full variable domain (rest looked up from reference TRBV30 and TRBJ2-7): SQTIHQWPATLVQPVGSPLSLECTVEGTSNPNLYWYRQAAGRGLQLLFYSVGIGQISSEVPQNLSASRPQDRQFILSSKKLLLSDSGFYLCAWRPRGNWYEQYFGPGTRLTVT.

This clone showed up just a few times. The J gene is TRBJ2-1, the V gene TRBV11-3; a weak D match, TRBD1 (6 bases). Germline assignment: CDR1 SGHNT and CDR2 YENEEA. This CDR3 is 14 amino acids long. Trimming pared 5 bases from V and 1 base from J, leaving 9 bases between. CDR3 sequence reads: CASSPQGSYNEQFF. Written as DNA, the CDR3 is TGTGCCAGCAGCCCCCAGGGGTCCTACAATGAGCAGTTCTTC.

V usage is TRBV7-9 and J usage is TRBJ2-1; possible D gene TRBD2, 6 bases. This CDR3 has 13 amino acids. Germline loops: CDR1 SEHNR, CDR2 FQNEAQ (reference sequence). The ends were cut back, 0 bases at V and 6 bases at J, with 6 bases in the middle. The DNA of the CDR3 is TGTGCCAGCAGCTTAGCGGGGGGCAATGAGCAGTTCTTC. Its protein product is CASSLAGGNEQFF.

This sequence joins TRBV9 and TRBJ1-3; D is ambiguous. The CDR3 contains 15 residues. The V end was cut by 3 bases, the J end by 2 bases, with 12 bases between. The germline CDR1 and CDR2 sequences are SGDLS and YYNGEE. In DNA form, the CDR3 reads TGTGCCAGCAGCGCGGACTCGTGGGCTGGAAACACCATATATTTT. Translating it yields CASSADSWAGNTIYF.

The rearrangement uses TRBV5-1 and TRBJ2-3; the match to TRBD2 covers 11 bases. The CDR3 is made up of 18 amino acids. The V segment lost 1 base and the J segment 0 bases; nucleotides outside the gene matches: 7. Germline V lookup: CDR1 SGHRS, CDR2 YFSETQ. This chain's CDR3 is CASSLSLAGGRSTDTQYF. The CDR3 DNA is TGCGCCAGCAGCTTGTCTTTAGCGGGGGGGAGGAGCACAGATACGCAGTATTTT. Variable domain in full (rest from reference TRBV5-1 and TRBJ2-3): KAGVTQTPRYLIKTRGQQVTLSCSPISGHRSVSWYQQTPGQGLQFLFEYFSETQRNKGNFPGRFSGRQFSNSRSEMNVSTLELGDSALYLCASSLSLAGGRSTDTQYFGPGTRLTVL.

This chain connects TRBV2 to TRBJ1-5; 8 bases align to TRBD1. Germline CDR1 is SNHLY and CDR2 is FYNNEI. The CDR3 loop spans 14 amino acids. With V trimmed by 4 bases and J by 4 bases, 3 bases remained unmatched. The CDR3 is CASSGTGRNQPQHF. The CDR3 nucleotides are TGTGCCAGCAGTGGGACAGGGAGGAATCAGCCCCAGCATTTT.

The chain links TRBV25-1 to TRBJ1-2, with D tentatively TRBD1 (6 bases). The CDR3 is made up of 14 amino acids. The V gene lost 3 bases and the J gene lost 8 bases, with 16 bases spanning the gap. CDR1 and CDR2 from the germline V gene are MGHDK and SYGVNS. This CDR3 is CASSDLQGLGGYTF. The CDR3 DNA reads as TGTGCCAGCAGTGACTTACAGGGTCTAGGGGGCTACACCTTC.

The chain recombines TRBV27 with TRBJ2-2; 7 bases match TRBD2. Germline V gives CDR1 MNHEY, CDR2 SMNVEV (reference sequence). The CDR3 is 13 residues long. CDR3: CASRAGDTGELFF. Here the CDR3 DNA reads TGTGCTAGTCGGGCGGGGGATACCGGGGAGCTGTTTTTT.

The V call is TRBV9, the J call TRBJ2-2, with 13 bases aligning to TRBD2. The V and J ends lost 3 bases and 4 bases, in that order; junction bases with no gene match: 6. The CDR3 contains 17 residues. Germline lookup yields CDR1 SGDLS and CDR2 YYNGEE. The CDR3 sequence is CASSARTSGSATGELFF. CDR3 coding DNA: TGTGCCAGCAGCGCCCGGACTAGCGGGAGTGCCACCGGGGAGCTGTTTTTT.

The chain couples TRBV5-1 to TRBJ2-1; TRBD2 might be the D (5 bases). This CDR3 contains 14 residues. V was shortened by 1 base and J by 7 bases, with 12 bases between the two germline ends. The germline V gene has CDR1 SGHRS and CDR2 YFSETQ. This CDR3 is CASSLSGPGNEQFF. The CDR3 bases are TGCGCCAGCAGCTTGAGCGGACCTGGGAATGAGCAGTTCTTC.

The chain employs TRBV7-8 and TRBJ1-4; the match to TRBD1 covers 9 bases. The CDR3 covers 21 residues. J lost 0 bases, V lost 3 bases, and 17 bases had no gene match. CDR1 and CDR2 from the germline V gene are SGHVS and FQNEAQ. CDR3 in amino acids: CASSLRPPGQGASPTNEKLFF. The CDR3 DNA follows: TGTGCCAGCAGCTTGAGGCCACCGGGACAGGGTGCCTCTCCAACTAATGAAAAACTGTTTTTT.